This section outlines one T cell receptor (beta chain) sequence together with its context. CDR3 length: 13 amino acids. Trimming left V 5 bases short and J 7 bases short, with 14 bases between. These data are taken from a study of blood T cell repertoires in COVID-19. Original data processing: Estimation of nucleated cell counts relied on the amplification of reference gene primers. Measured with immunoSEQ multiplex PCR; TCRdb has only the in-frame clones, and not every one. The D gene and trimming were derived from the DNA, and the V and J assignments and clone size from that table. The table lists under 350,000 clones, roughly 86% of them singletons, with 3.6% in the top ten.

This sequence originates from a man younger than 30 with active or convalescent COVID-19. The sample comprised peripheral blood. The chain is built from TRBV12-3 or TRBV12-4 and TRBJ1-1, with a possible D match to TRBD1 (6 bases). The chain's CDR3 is CASSPSTGFEAFF. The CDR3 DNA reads TGTGCCAGCAGTCCGTCAACAGGGTTTGAAGCTTTCTTT.